This TCR beta chain is from a study of blood T cell repertoires in COVID-19. About the study: There were acute and convalescent COVID-19 samples, and they came from the United States, Italy and Spain. The cDNA or gDNA used as material had been derived from T cells, B-cell-depleted T cells, or PBMCs.

The assay was immunoSEQ multiplex PCR, and TCRdb's table has in-frame clones only and misses some. The sample has 250,000 or so clones; roughly 89% are singletons. Seattle patient enrollment occurred during active infection, with longitudinal follow-up thereafter. This clonotype originated in a woman in her sixties with COVID-19, enrolled during active disease. Sequencing used peripheral blood.

This chain's CDR3 is CSVPGTGDYEQYF. The CDR3 nucleotides read TGCAGCGTACCCGGGACAGGGGATTACGAGCAGTACTTC. The chain recombines TRBV29-1 with TRBJ2-7; 10 bases match TRBD1. From germline, CDR1 is SQVTM and CDR2 ANQGSEA. V shed 6 bases and J 4 bases; nucleotides not matched to a gene: 6. CDR3 length: 13 amino acids.